Described below is a single T cell receptor (beta chain) sequence and its context. The data were produced by immunoSEQ multiplex PCR, yet TCRdb's version contains in-frame clones alone and is incomplete. The table includes roughly 2.5 million clones, 90% to 95% detected once. The CDR3 extends over 16 amino acids. V was pared by 4 bases and J by 0 bases, with 12 bases between. The germline V gene has CDR1 LNHDA and CDR2 SQIVND (reference sequence). The record originates from a study of shared clonotypes between healthy human individuals. This sequence joins TRBV19 and TRBJ1-4; D gene unclear. The specimen sequenced was naive CD4+ T cells sorted from blood. The subset is: CD45RA+ positively selected. The source is a man between 18 and 35 years old in good health. The CDR3 sequence: CASSTGGSATNEKLFF. The CDR3 DNA sequence: TGTGCCAGTAGTACAGGAGGATCCGCAACTAATGAAAAACTGTTTTTT.